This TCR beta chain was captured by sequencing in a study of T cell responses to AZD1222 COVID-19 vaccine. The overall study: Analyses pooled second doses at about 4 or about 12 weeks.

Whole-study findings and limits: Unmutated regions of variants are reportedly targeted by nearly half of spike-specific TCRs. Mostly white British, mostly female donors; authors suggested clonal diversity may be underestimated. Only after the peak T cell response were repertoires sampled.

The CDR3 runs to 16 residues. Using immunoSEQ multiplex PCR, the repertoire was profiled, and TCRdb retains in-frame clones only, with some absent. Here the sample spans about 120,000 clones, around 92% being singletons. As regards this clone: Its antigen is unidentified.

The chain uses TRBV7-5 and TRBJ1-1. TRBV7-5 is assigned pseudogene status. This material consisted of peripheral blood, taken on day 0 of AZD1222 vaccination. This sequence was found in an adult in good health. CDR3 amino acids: CARSLEKRERNTEAFF. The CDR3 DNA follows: TGTGCCAGAAGCCTCGAAAAAAGGGAAAGGAACACTGAAGCTTTCTTT.